Listed below are T cell receptor beta chains from one sample, sequenced in a study of technical replicates of blood from a few donors. Profiling relied on immunoSEQ multiplex PCR, and the TCRdb table lists in-frame clones only, not all of them. The data contain tens of thousands of clones, roughly 92% of them singletons. Material: T cells isolated from PBMCs. The source of these receptors is a human donor in good health. Both conserved end residues are part of each CDR3. A D gene is named only where the DNA matches it firmly. Part of the rows lack a size; the others show once, few, many or a class for expanded clones.

clone_size j_call v_call d_call cdr3_nt cdr3_aa
NA TRBJ2-7 TRBV19 NA TGTGCCAGTAGTCAATTACAGGGTCAAACCTACGAGCAGTACTTC CASSQLQGQTYEQYF
NA TRBJ2-5 TRBV7-2 TRBD2 TGTGCCAGCAGCTTAGGGGGACTAGCGGGAGGGCCACGCGAGACCCAGTACTTC CASSLGGLAGGPRETQYF
NA TRBJ1-3 TRBV4-1 NA TGCGCCAGCAGCCCAGCCGGGGGGCGAAGTACAGACACCATATATTTT CASSPAGGRSTDTIYF
NA TRBJ1-2 TRBV19 TRBD1 TGTGCCAGTAGTTTTCCCGGGACAGTCTCCTATGGCTACACCTTC CASSFPGTVSYGYTF
NA TRBJ1-2 TRBV6-5 TRBD1 TGTGCCAGCAGTGGGACAGACTATGGCTACACCTTC CASSGTDYGYTF
NA TRBJ2-1 TRBV7-8 TRBD2 TGTGCCAGCAGCTTAGCTGGGGGAGCGGGGGCCCAAAGGCAGTTCTTC CASSLAGGAGAQRQFF
NA TRBJ2-7 TRBV28 TRBD1 TGTGCCAGCAGCCAATCCCTTGCTCGGGACAGGGGGCACGAGCAGTACTTC CASSQSLARDRGHEQYF
once TRBJ1-3 TRBV7-2 NA TGTGCCAGCAGCTTAGTAGCGGTCTCTGGAAACACCATATATTTT CASSLVAVSGNTIYF
NA TRBJ2-1 TRBV11-3 NA TGTGCCAGCAGCCCTCCCTGGGGGCTAGCAGTAGACAATGAGCAGTTCTTC CASSPPWGLAVDNEQFF
once TRBJ2-7 TRBV28 TRBD1 TGTGCCAGCAGTTTAGGGACAGTTCCCTACGAGCAGTACTTC CASSLGTVPYEQYF